Only a few counts were recorded for the clone carrying this TCR beta chain. The data belong to a study of T-cell reconstitution after alpha-beta-depleted transplantation in children. This CDR3 has 15 amino acids. The ends were cut back, 0 bases at V and 1 base at J, with 9 bases in the middle. The V gene's germline CDR1 is LGHNA and CDR2 YSLEER. During its preparation, the TCRbeta library received unique molecular identifiers. TCRdb recomputed calls from the PCR reads with MiXCR, one row per CDR3 protein. The sample yields about 370,000 distinct CDR3 sequences, roughly 20% seen once. This TCR derives from a human donor who donated a stem cell graft to a child with acute myeloid leukemia. The sample consisted of PBMCs from the stem cell graft donor, taken from the stem cell graft. V gene TRBV4-3 combines with J gene TRBJ1-1; unclear D gene. The CDR3, as DNA: TGCGCCAGCAGCCAAGAACCCAGAGGGAACACTGAAGCTTTCTTT. Its translation: CASSQEPRGNTEAFF.